The entry below describes one TCR beta chain. Residents of approximately 25 US areas, aged roughly 18 to 89 years, made up the participants. Categorization into cohorts depended on clinical history that participants reported. CDR3 size: 14 residues. The germline gives CDR1 SGDLS, CDR2 YYNGEE. Trimming removed 2 bases from V and 7 bases from J, with 13 bases in between. Data came from immunoSEQ multiplex PCR; TCRdb stores just in-frame clones and leaves some out. The sample has 300,000 to 400,000 clones; 88% are singletons. The entry originates in a study of blood T cell repertoires in COVID-19. About the research overall: Samples representing acute and convalescent COVID-19 were sourced from the United States, Italy and Spain. Sample material is recorded as cDNA or gDNA derived from T cells, B-cell-depleted T cells, or PBMCs.

This clonotype was sampled from a young woman with acute COVID-19. What was sequenced was PBMCs or T cells enriched from blood (not recorded which). This chain connects TRBV9 to TRBJ2-1; perhaps TRBD2 as D (6 bases). The CDR3 reads CASSVRDFPNEQFF. As DNA, the CDR3 is TGTGCCAGCAGCGTCAGGGACTTCCCAAATGAGCAGTTCTTC.